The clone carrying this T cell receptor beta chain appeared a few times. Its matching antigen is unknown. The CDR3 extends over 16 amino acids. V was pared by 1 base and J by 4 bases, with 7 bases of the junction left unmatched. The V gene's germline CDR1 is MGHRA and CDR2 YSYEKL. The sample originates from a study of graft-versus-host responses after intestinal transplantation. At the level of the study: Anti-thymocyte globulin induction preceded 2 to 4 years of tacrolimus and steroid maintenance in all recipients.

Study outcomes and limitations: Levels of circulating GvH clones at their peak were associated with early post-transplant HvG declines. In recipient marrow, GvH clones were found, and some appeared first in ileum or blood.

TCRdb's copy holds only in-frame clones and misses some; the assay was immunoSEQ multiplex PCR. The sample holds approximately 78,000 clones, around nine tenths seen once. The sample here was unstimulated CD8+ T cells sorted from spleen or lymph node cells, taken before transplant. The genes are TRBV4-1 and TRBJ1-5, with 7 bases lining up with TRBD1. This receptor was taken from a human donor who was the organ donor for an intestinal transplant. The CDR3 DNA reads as TGCGCCAGCAGCCAAGCCCTCCAGGGGGGGAATCAGCCCCAGCATTTT. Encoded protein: CASSQALQGGNQPQHF.